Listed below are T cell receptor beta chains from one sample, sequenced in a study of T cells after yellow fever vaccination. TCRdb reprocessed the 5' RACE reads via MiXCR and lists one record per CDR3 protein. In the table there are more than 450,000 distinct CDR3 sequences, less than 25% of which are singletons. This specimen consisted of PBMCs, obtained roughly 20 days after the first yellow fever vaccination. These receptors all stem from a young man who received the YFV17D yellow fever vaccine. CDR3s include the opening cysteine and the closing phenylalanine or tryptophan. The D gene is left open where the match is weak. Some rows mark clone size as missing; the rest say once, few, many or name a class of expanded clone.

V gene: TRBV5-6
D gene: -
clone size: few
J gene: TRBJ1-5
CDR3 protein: CASSPGGGQEQHF
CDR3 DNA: TGTGCCAGCAGCCCCGGTGGGGGCCAAGAACAGCATTTT

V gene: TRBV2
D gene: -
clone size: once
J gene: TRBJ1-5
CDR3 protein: CASSERGSYSNQPQHF
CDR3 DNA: TGTGCCAGCAGTGAAAGAGGCAGCTATAGCAATCAGCCCCAGCATTTT

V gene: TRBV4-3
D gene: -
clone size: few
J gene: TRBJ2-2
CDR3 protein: CASSLLYRDINTGELFF
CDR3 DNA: TGCGCCAGCAGCTTACTCTACCGGGACATAAACACCGGGGAGCTGTTTTTT

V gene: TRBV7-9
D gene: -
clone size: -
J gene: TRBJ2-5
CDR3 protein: CASSFQRTQYF
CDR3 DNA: TGTGCCAGCAGCTTTCAGCGGACCCAGTACTTC

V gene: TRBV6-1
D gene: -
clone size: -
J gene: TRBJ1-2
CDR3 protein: CASSQTEGYGYTF
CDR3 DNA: TGTGCCAGCAGCCAGACAGAAGGATATGGCTACACCTTC

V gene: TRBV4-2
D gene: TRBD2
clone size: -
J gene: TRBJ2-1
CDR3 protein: CASSQEWGGNEQFF
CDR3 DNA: TGTGCCAGCAGCCAAGAATGGGGGGGCAATGAGCAGTTCTTC

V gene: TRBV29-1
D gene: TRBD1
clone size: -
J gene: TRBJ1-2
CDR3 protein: CSAQKSGGRVGYTF
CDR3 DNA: TGCAGCGCGCAGAAGTCAGGGGGCAGAGTGGGCTACACCTTC

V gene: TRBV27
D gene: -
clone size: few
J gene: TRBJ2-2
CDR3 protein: CASSPMVDAGELFF
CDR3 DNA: TGTGCCAGCAGTCCTATGGTCGACGCCGGGGAGCTGTTTTTT

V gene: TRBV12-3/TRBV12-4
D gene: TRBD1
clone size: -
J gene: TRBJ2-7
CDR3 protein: CASSFGQGLSHEQYF
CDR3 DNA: TGTGCCAGCAGTTTCGGACAGGGGCTGTCCCACGAGCAGTACTTC

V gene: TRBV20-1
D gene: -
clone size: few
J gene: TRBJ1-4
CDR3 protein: CSARTALDRVNEKLFF
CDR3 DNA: TGCAGTGCTAGAACCGCGTTGGACCGGGTTAATGAAAAACTGTTTTTT

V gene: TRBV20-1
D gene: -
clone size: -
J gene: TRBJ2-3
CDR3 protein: CSVEKTDTQYF
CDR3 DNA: TGCAGTGTTGAGAAAACAGATACGCAGTATTTT

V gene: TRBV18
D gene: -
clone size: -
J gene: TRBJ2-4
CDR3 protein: CASSPRFRLAGNIQYF
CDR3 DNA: TGTGCCAGCTCACCCCGGTTCCGGCTAGCTGGAAACATTCAGTACTTC

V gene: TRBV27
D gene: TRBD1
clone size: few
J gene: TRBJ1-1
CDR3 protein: CASSYQGAGTEAFF
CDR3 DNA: TGTGCCAGCAGTTATCAGGGGGCGGGAACTGAAGCTTTCTTT

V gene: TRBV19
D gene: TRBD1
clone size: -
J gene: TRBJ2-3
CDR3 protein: CASSTQGARYDTDTQYF
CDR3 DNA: TGTGCCAGTAGTACACAGGGGGCGCGGTATGACACAGATACGCAGTATTTT

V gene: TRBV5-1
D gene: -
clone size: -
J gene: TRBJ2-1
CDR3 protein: CASSLVPGGGSEQFF
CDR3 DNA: TGCGCCAGCAGCTTGGTTCCGGGGGGCGGCAGTGAGCAGTTCTTC

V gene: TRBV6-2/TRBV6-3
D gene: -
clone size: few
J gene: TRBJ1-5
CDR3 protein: CASSYPQGYSNQPQHF
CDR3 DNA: TGTGCCAGCAGTTACCCACAGGGATATAGCAATCAGCCCCAGCATTTT

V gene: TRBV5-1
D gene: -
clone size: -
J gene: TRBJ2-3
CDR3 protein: CASRGGAGTDTQYF
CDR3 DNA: TGCGCCAGCAGAGGCGGGGCGGGAACAGATACGCAGTATTTT

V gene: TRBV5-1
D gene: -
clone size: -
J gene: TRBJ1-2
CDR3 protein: CASSLGTGTWGGYTF
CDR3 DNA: TGCGCCAGCAGCTTGGGTACCGGGACGTGGGGTGGCTACACCTTC

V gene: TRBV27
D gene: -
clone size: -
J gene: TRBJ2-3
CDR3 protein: CASSPSTVTWQDTQYF
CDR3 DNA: TGTGCCAGCAGTCCTTCAACCGTCACCTGGCAAGATACGCAGTATTTT

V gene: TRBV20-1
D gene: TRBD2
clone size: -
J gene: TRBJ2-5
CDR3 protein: CSGLAGEGETQYF
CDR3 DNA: TGCAGTGGACTAGCGGGGGAGGGAGAGACCCAGTACTTC

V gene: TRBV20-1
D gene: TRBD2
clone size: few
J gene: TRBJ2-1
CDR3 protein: CSVSLKLAGQFF
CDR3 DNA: TGCAGTGTTTCCTTGAAGCTAGCGGGTCAGTTCTTC

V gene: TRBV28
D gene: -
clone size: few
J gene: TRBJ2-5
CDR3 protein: CASSFPSLETQYF
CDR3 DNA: TGTGCCAGCAGTTTCCCTAGCCTGGAGACCCAGTACTTC

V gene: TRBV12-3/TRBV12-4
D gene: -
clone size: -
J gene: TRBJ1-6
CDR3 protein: CASSLGHRVGSPLHF
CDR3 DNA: TGTGCCAGCAGTTTAGGGCACAGGGTCGGGTCACCCCTCCACTTT

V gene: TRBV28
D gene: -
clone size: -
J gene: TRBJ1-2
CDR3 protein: CASSYRTADLYSYTF
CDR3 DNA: TGTGCCAGCAGCTACAGGACAGCGGACCTTTATAGCTACACCTTC

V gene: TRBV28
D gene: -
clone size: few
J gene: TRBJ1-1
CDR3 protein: CATNPGGKKTEAFF
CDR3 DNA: TGTGCCACTAACCCGGGGGGAAAGAAGACTGAAGCTTTCTTT

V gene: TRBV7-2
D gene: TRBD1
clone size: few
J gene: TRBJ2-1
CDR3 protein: CASSVTPQGVNEQFF
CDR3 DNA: TGTGCCAGCAGCGTGACACCACAGGGGGTGAATGAGCAGTTCTTC

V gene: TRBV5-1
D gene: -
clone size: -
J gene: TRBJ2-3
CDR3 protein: CASSGPGLDTQYF
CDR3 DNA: TGCGCCAGCAGCGGCCCAGGGCTGGATACGCAGTATTTT

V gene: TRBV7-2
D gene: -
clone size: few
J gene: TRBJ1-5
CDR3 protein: CASSPTVGDHQPQHF
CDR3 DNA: TGTGCCAGCAGCCCGACCGTTGGGGACCATCAGCCCCAGCATTTT

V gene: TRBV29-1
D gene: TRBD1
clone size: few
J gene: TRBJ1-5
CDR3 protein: CSVGSGTGNQPQHF
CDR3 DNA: TGCAGCGTTGGGTCGGGGACAGGCAATCAGCCCCAGCATTTT

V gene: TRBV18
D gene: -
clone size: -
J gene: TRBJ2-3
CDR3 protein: CASSPPIAGGDTQYF
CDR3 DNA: TGTGCCAGCTCACCACCGATCGCAGGGGGGGATACGCAGTATTTT

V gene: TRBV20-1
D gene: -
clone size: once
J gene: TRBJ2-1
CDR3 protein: CSARERGRASYNEQFF
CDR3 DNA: TGCAGTGCTAGAGAAAGAGGCAGGGCTTCCTACAATGAGCAGTTCTTC

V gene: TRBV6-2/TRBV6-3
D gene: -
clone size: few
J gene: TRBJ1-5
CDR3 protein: CASTDGYNQPQHF
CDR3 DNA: TGTGCCAGCACGGACGGGTACAATCAGCCCCAGCATTTT

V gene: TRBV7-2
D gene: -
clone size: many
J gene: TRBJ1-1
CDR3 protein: CASSFGADTEAFF
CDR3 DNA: TGTGCCAGCAGCTTTGGGGCGGACACTGAAGCTTTCTTT

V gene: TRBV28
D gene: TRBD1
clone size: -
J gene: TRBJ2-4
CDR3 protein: CASGSGQGKNIQYF
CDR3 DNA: TGTGCCAGCGGATCGGGACAGGGTAAAAACATTCAGTACTTC

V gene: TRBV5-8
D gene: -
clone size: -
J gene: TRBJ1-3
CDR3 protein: CASSFGSGALSGNTIYF
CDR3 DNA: TGTGCCAGCAGCTTCGGTTCAGGGGCCCTCTCTGGAAACACCATATATTTT

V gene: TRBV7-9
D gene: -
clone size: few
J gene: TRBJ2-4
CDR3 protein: CASSLDTGFQYF
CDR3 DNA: TGTGCCAGCAGCTTAGATACCGGGTTTCAGTACTTC

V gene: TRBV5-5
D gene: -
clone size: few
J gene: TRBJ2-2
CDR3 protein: CASSLVLSTGELFF
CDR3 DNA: TGTGCCAGCAGCTTGGTTCTGAGCACCGGGGAGCTGTTTTTT

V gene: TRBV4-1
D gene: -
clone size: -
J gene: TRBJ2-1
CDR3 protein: CASSQQGYNEQFF
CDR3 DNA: TGCGCCAGCAGCCAACAGGGGTACAATGAGCAGTTCTTC

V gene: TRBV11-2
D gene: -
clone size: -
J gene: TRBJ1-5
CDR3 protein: CASSLGDKPQHF
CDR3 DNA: TGTGCCAGCAGCTTAGGGGATAAGCCCCAGCATTTT

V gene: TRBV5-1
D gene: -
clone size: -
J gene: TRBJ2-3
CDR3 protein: CASSALDTQYF
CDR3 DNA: TGCGCCAGCAGCGCCCTCGATACGCAGTATTTT

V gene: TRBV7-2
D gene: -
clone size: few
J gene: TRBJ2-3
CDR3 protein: CASSWGLGGDTQYF
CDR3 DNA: TGTGCCAGCAGCTGGGGACTAGGGGGCGATACGCAGTATTTT

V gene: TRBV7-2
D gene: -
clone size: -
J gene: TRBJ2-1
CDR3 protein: CASSLMTSGRNEQFF
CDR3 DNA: TGTGCCAGCAGCTTAATGACTAGTGGGCGGAATGAGCAGTTCTTC